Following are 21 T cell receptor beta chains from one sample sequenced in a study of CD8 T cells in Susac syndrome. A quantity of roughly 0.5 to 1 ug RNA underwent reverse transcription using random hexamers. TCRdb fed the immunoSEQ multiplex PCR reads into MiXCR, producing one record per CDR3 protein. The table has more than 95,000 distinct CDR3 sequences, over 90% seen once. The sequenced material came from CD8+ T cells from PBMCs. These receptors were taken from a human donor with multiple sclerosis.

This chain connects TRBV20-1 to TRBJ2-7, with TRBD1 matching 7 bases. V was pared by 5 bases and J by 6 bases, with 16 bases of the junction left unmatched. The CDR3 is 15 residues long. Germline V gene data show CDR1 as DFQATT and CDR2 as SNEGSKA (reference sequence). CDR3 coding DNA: TGCAGTGCTTTCCCGCTTCCACAGGGGCCCTCCGAGCAGTACTTC. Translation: CSAFPLPQGPSEQYF.

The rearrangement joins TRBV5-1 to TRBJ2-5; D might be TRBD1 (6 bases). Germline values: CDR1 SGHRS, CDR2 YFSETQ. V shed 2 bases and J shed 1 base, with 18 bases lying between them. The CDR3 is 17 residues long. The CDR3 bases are TGCGCCAGCAGCTTCGCCCGGGACATGGATATCCAAGAGACCCAGTACTTC. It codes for CASSFARDMDIQETQYF.

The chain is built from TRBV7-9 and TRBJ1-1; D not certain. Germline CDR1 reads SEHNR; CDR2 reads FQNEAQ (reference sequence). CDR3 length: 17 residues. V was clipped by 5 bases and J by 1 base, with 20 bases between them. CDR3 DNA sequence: TGTGCCAGCAGCAAGACTAACTCTCTAAAGAGGAACACTGAAGCTTTCTTT. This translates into CASSKTNSLKRNTEAFF.

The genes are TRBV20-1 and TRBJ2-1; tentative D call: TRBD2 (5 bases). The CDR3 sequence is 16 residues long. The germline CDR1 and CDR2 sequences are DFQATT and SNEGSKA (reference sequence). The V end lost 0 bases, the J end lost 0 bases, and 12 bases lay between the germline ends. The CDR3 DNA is TGCAGTGCTAGAGATGCGGTAGCGATCTCCTACAATGAGCAGTTCTTC. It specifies CSARDAVAISYNEQFF.

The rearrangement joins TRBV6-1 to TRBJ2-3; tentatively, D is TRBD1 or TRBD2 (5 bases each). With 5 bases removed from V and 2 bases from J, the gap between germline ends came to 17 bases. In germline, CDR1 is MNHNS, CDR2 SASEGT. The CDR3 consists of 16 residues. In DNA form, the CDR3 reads TGTGCCAGCAGTCCATACATTGGGGACCCCACAGATACGCAGTATTTT. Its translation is CASSPYIGDPTDTQYF.

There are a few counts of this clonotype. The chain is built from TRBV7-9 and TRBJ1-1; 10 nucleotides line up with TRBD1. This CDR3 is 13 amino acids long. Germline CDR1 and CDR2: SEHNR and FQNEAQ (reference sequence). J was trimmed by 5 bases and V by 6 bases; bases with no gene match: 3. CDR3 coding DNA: TGTGCCAGCAGTTTGGACAGGGGGACTGAAGCTTTCTTT. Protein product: CASSLDRGTEAFF.

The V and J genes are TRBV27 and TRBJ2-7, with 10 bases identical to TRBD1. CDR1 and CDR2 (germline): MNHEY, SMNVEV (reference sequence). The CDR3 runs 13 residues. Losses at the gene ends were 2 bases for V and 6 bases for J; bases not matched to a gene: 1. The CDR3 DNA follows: TGTGCCAGCAGTTTAGACAGGGGGCTCGAGCAGTACTTC. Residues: CASSLDRGLEQYF.

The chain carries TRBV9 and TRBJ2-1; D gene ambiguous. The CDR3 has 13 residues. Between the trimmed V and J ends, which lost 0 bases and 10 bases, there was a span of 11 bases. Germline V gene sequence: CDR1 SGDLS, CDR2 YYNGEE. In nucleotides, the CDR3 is TGTGCCAGCAGCGTAGACGGGCATAGGGAGCAGTTCTTC. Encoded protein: CASSVDGHREQFF. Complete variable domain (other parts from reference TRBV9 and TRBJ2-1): DSGVTQTPKHLITATGQRVTLRCSPRSGDLSVYWYQQSLDQGLQFLIQYYNGEERAKGNILERFSAQQFPDLHSELNLSSLELGDSALYFCASSVDGHREQFFGPGTRLTVL.

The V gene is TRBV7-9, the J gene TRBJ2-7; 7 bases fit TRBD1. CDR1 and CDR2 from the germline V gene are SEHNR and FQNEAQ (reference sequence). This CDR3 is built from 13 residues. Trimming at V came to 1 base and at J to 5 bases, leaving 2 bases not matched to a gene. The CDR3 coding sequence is TGTGCCAGCAGCTTAGGGCAGGGGGACGAGCAGTACGTC. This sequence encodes CASSLGQGDEQYV.

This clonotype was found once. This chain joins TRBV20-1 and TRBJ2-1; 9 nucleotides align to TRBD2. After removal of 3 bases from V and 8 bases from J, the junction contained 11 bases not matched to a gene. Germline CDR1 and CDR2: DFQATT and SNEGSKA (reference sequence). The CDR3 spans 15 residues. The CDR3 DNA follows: TGCAGTGCTAGGCCATTAAGGCGGGAGGGCCATGAGCAGTTCTTC. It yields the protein CSARPLRREGHEQFF.

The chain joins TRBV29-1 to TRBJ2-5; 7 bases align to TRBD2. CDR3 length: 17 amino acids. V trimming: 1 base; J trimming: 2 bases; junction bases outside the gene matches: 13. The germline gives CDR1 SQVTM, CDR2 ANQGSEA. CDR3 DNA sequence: TGCAGCGTTGAAGGGTCGGCGGCAGCGGGGCCGCAAGAGACCCAGTACTTC. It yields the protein CSVEGSAAAGPQETQYF.

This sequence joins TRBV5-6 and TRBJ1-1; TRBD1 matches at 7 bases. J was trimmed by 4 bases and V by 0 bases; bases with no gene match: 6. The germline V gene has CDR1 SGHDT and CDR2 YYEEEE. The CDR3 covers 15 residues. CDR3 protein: CASSLAAAGGTEAFF. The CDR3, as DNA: TGTGCCAGCAGCTTGGCTGCCGCAGGGGGCACTGAAGCTTTCTTT.

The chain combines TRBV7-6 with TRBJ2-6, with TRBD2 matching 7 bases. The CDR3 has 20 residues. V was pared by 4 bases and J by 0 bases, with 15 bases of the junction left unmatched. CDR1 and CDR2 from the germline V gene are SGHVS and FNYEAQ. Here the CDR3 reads CASSYRPTSHTFSGANVLTF. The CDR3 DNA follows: TGTGCCAGCAGCTACAGGCCGACTAGCCATACCTTCTCTGGGGCCAACGTCCTGACTTTC.

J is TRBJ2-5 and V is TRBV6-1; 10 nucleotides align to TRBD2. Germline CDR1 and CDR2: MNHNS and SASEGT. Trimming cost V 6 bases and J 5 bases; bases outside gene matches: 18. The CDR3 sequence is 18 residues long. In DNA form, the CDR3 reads TGTGCCAGCAGCATGTTAGCGGGGGGCCTCCCGACGAGGGAGACCCAGTACTTC. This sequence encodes CASSMLAGGLPTRETQYF.

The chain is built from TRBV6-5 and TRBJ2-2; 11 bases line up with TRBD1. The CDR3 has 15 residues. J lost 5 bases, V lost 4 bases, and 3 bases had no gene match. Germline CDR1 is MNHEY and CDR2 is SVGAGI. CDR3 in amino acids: CASSWTGGFTGELFF. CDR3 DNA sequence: TGTGCCAGCAGTTGGACAGGGGGCTTTACCGGGGAGCTGTTTTTT.

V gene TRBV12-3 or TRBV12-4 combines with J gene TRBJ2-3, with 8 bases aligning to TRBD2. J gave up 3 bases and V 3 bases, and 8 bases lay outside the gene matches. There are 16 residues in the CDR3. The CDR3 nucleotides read TGTGCCAGCAGTTTGGGCCTCCGGGGGGGGACAGATACGCAGTATTTT. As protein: CASSLGLRGGTDTQYF.

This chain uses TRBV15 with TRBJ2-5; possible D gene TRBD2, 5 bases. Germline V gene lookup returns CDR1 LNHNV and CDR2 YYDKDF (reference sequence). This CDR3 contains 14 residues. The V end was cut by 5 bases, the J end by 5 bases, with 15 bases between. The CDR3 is CATSGLRVIETQYF. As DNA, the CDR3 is TGTGCCACCAGCGGTCTGAGGGTAATCGAGACCCAGTACTTC. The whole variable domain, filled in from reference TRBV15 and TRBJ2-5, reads DAMVIQNPRYQVTQFGKPVTLSCSQTLNHNVMYWYQQKSSQAPKLLFHYYDKDFNNEADTPDNFQSRRPNTSFCFLDIRSPGLGDTAMYLCATSGLRVIETQYFGPGTRLLVL.

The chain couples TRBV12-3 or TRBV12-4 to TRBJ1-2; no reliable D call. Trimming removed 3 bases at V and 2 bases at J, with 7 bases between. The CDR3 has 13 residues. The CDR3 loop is CASSFRENYGYTF. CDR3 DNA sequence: TGTGCCAGCAGTTTTCGGGAGAACTATGGCTACACCTTC.

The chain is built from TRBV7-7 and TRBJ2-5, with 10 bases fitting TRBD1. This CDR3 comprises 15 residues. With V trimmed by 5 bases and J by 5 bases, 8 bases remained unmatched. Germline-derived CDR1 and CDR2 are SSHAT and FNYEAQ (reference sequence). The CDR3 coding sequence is TGTGCCAGCAGCCGAAGGGGACAGGGGATGGAGACCCAGTACTTC. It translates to CASSRRGQGMETQYF.

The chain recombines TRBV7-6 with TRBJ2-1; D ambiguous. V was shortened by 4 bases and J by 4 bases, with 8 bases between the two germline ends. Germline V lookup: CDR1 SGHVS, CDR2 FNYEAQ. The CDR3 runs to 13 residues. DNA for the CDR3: TGTGCCAGCAGCTCCAGTGGTTACAATGAGCAGTTCTTC. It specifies CASSSSGYNEQFF.

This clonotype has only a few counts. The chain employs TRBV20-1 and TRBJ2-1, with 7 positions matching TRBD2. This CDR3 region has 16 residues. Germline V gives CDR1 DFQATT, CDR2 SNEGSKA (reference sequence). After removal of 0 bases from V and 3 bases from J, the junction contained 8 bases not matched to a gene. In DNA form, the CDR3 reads TGCAGTGCTAGAGATCCCCGCGGGAGAGGCTACAATGAGCAGTTCTTC. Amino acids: CSARDPRGRGYNEQFF.